Here is one T cell receptor (beta chain) with its context. What it binds is unknown. No infections or other immune events were documented during collection. This sample is part of a study of identifying expanded T cells in peripheral blood. Study-wide results and caveats: Differentially abundant clones: roughly 1.2 between replicates, about 16 at roughly 15 days, 19 to 20 at four. Approximately 2-week clone count variance significantly increased as total template count grew.

CDR1 is WSHSY, CDR2 SAAADI, per germline. The CDR3 is made up of 16 amino acids. Trimming took off 5 bases at V and 0 bases at J, with 16 bases between the two ends. The data were produced by immunoSEQ multiplex PCR, yet TCRdb's version contains in-frame clones alone and is incomplete. Seen here are over 90,000 clones, nearly 90% observed once, and the top ten hold around 5.9%. This chain uses TRBV10-2 with TRBJ2-5; D might be TRBD2 (6 bases). The receptor was derived from a person aged 18 to 69 in good health. Material: blood. Here the CDR3 DNA reads TGCGCCAGCAGTCAATTTTCGGGGGATTACCAAGAGACCCAGTACTTC. This translates into CASSQFSGDYQETQYF.